These 27 T cell receptor beta chains share one sample of origin, sequenced in a study of cytomegalovirus exposure and HLA in healthy donors. PCR employed 60 Vbeta and 13 Jbeta primers. Produced via immunoSEQ multiplex PCR; TCRdb's table is partial and in-frame only. The data show some 140,000 clones, with roughly 77% seen just once and approximately 2.8% held by the top ten. Material for sequencing was PBMCs. The receptors come from a female donor in good health and CMV-seronegative.

CDR3 nucleotide sequence: TGTGCCAGCAGTGAATATTTAGCGGGAGGGCCAAAGGAGCTGTTTTTT. As protein: CASSEYLAGGPKELFF. The rearrangement joins TRBV25-1 to TRBJ2-2; 11 bases match TRBD2. The germline gives CDR1 MGHDK, CDR2 SYGVNS. The junction had 7 bases not matched to a gene; V was cut back by 0 bases and J by 10 bases. The CDR3 totals 16 residues. Using reference TRBV25-1 and TRBJ2-2 for the parts outside the CDR3, the full variable domain is EADIYQTPRYLVIGTGKKITLECSQTMGHDKMYWYQQDPGMELHLIHYSYGVNSTEKGDLSSESTVSRIRTEHFPLTLESARPSHTSQYLCASSEYLAGGPKELFFGEGSRLTVL.

The chain joins TRBV6-5 to TRBJ1-2; D is unresolved. The CDR3 has 14 residues. Trimming left V 2 bases short and J 8 bases short, with 15 bases between. Germline CDR1 reads MNHEY; CDR2 reads SVGAGI. In DNA form, the CDR3 reads TGTGCCAGCAGTTACCTTAGAGGGCAAGACGGCTACACCTTC. It codes for CASSYLRGQDGYTF.

The rearrangement uses TRBV2 and TRBJ1-4, with 9 bases identical to TRBD1. Trimming cost V 6 bases and J 5 bases; bases outside gene matches: 4. This CDR3 spans 14 amino acids. Germline-derived CDR1 and CDR2 are SNHLY and FYNNEI. Written as DNA, the CDR3 is TGTGCCAGCAGGGGGACAGGGAAAAATGAAAAACTGTTTTTT. It encodes CASRGTGKNEKLFF.

A few counts support this clone. This chain joins TRBV19 and TRBJ1-5, with 9 bases identical to TRBD1. Per the germline V gene, CDR1 is LNHDA and CDR2 is SQIVND (reference sequence). This CDR3 comprises 16 residues. J lost 0 bases, V lost 3 bases, and 3 bases had no gene match. The DNA of the CDR3 is TGTGCCAGTAGTATTACAGGGGGCCTTAGCAATCAGCCCCAGCATTTT. Translating it yields CASSITGGLSNQPQHF.

The gene calls are TRBV30 and TRBJ1-1; possible D gene TRBD1, 6 bases. Germline CDR1 GTSNPN, CDR2 SVGIG (reference sequence). V gave up 4 bases and J gave up 7 bases, with 10 bases separating them. This CDR3 is built from 11 residues. The CDR3: CAWMDSCEAFF. The CDR3 DNA follows: TGTGCCTGGATGGACAGTTGTGAAGCTTTCTTT. Full variable domain (missing parts from reference TRBV30 and TRBJ1-1): SQTIHQWPATLVQPVGSPLSLECTVEGTSNPNLYWYRQAAGRGLQLLFYSVGIGQISSEVPQNLSASRPQDRQFILSSKKLLLSDSGFYLCAWMDSCEAFFGQGTRLTVV.

The genes are TRBV30 and TRBJ2-5, with D possibly matching TRBD2 (5 bases). The J call may not be correct, given that the DNA end is closer to TRBJ2-7. CDR3 length: 17 amino acids. Looked up from germline, CDR1 is GTSNPN and CDR2 is SVGIG (reference sequence). CDR3 region: CAWSVPGSDGLSYEQYF. CDR3 sequence (DNA): TGTGCCTGGAGTGTACCGGGGTCGGACGGATTATCCTACGAGCAGTACTTC.

This clone was recorded only once. The V call is TRBV6-1, the J call TRBJ2-7; D is perhaps TRBD2 (5 bases). This CDR3 has 16 residues. V lost 0 bases and J 1 base, leaving 13 bases between the germline ends. CDR1 and CDR2 from the germline V gene are MNHNS and SASEGT. CDR3 protein: CASSEALTGVSYEQYF. DNA for the CDR3: TGTGCCAGCAGTGAAGCCCTCACCGGGGTATCCTACGAGCAGTACTTC.

The chain recombines TRBV5-1 with TRBJ2-3; D perhaps matches TRBD2 (5 bases). The CDR3 contains 16 residues. The germline V gene encodes CDR1 SGHRS and CDR2 YFSETQ. The V end lost 2 bases, the J end lost 7 bases, and 20 bases lay between the germline ends. CDR3 loop: CASSLKATQEGNTQYF. In DNA, the CDR3 is TGCGCCAGCAGCTTAAAGGCTACCCAAGAGGGAAATACGCAGTATTTT. Variable domain in full (rest from reference TRBV5-1 and TRBJ2-3): KAGVTQTPRYLIKTRGQQVTLSCSPISGHRSVSWYQQTPGQGLQFLFEYFSETQRNKGNFPGRFSGRQFSNSRSEMNVSTLELGDSALYLCASSLKATQEGNTQYFGPGTRLTVL.

CDR3 in amino acids: CASSYDRVANSPLHF. The CDR3 DNA sequence: TGCGCCAGCAGCTATGACAGGGTCGCTAATTCACCCCTCCACTTT. The chain couples TRBV5-1 to TRBJ1-6, with 7 bases that match TRBD1. This CDR3 comprises 15 residues. CDR1 and CDR2 (germline): SGHRS, YFSETQ. Trimming at V came to 3 bases and at J to 6 bases, leaving 6 bases not matched to a gene. Supplemented by reference TRBV5-1 and TRBJ1-6, the full variable domain reads KAGVTQTPRYLIKTRGQQVTLSCSPISGHRSVSWYQQTPGQGLQFLFEYFSETQRNKGNFPGRFSGRQFSNSRSEMNVSTLELGDSALYLCASSYDRVANSPLHFGNGTRLTVT.

J is TRBJ2-1 and V is TRBV11-3; 10 bases line up with TRBD2. There are 15 residues in the CDR3. Germline V lookup: CDR1 SGHNT, CDR2 YENEEA. V shed 4 bases and J 3 bases; nucleotides not matched to a gene: 3. The chain's CDR3 is CASSSRLAGYNEQFF. In DNA, the CDR3 is TGTGCCAGCAGCTCCCGACTAGCGGGCTACAATGAGCAGTTCTTC. The full variable domain, its missing parts supplied by reference TRBV11-3 and TRBJ2-1, is EAGVVQSPRYKIIEKKQPVAFWCNPISGHNTLYWYLQNLGQGPELLIRYENEEAVDDSQLPKDRFSAERLKGVDSTLKIQPAELGDSAVYLCASSSRLAGYNEQFFGPGTRLTVL.

This chain connects TRBV4-3 to TRBJ2-2; TRBD1 aligns across 9 bases. Germline values: CDR1 LGHNA, CDR2 YSLEER. V lost 1 base, J lost 6 bases, and 12 bases stayed unmatched. The CDR3 runs 18 residues. The CDR3 DNA is TGCGCCAGCAGCCAAGGGGGGGGGACAGGGCTCTATCCCGGGGAGCTGTTTTTT. This translates into CASSQGGGTGLYPGELFF.

The CDR3 here is CASSLDRGRYGYTF. DNA for the CDR3: TGTGCCAGCAGCCTCGACAGGGGGCGGTATGGCTACACCTTC. This chain uses TRBV5-4 with TRBJ1-2; 10 bases are a match to TRBD1. CDR3 length equals 14 residues. Germline V gene lookup returns CDR1 SGHNT and CDR2 YYREEE (reference sequence). V trimming: 4 bases; J trimming: 5 bases; junction bases outside the gene matches: 5. Complete variable domain (other parts from reference TRBV5-4 and TRBJ1-2): ETGVTQSPTHLIKTRGQQVTLRCSSQSGHNTVSWYQQALGQGPQFIFQYYREEENGRGNFPPRFSGLQFPNYSSELNVNALELDDSALYLCASSLDRGRYGYTFGSGTRLTVV.

Concerning this clone itself: Germline and junction disagree at one end, which may indicate a read error. V gene TRBV10-3 combines with J gene TRBJ2-3; perhaps TRBD2 as D (6 bases). The germline V gene has CDR1 ENHRY and CDR2 SYGVKD. The CDR3 has 15 amino acids. CDR3 DNA: TGTGCCGTCAGCAAGGGGAGGAGGGAGACAGATACGCAGTATTTT. Protein sequence: CAVSKGRRETDTQYF.

The V and J genes are TRBV7-2 and TRBJ2-3, with D unresolved. Trimming cost V 2 bases and J 4 bases, with 10 bases left between them. CDR3 length: 14 amino acids. Per germline, CDR1 SGHTA and CDR2 FQGNSA. For the CDR3, the DNA is TGTGCCAGCAGCTTACGTATAGGAGCAGATACGCAGTATTTT. It encodes CASSLRIGADTQYF.

There are a few counts of this clone. V usage is TRBV5-4 and J usage is TRBJ2-6; D is ambiguous. Germline assignment: CDR1 SGHNT and CDR2 YYREEE (reference sequence). The CDR3 length is 13 residues. Between the trimmed V and J ends, which lost 2 bases and 12 bases, there was a span of 12 bases. The CDR3 protein is CASSFEIVSVLTF. DNA of the CDR3: TGTGCCAGCAGCTTCGAAATAGTGAGCGTCCTGACTTTC.

The rearrangement joins TRBV7-6 to TRBJ1-1; D not resolved. CDR3 length equals 13 residues. The V end was cut by 6 bases, the J end by 0 bases, with 8 bases between. Germline lookup yields CDR1 SGHVS and CDR2 FNYEAQ. The CDR3 protein is CASRTGMNTEAFF. CDR3 nucleotide sequence: TGTGCCAGCAGAACGGGGATGAACACTGAAGCTTTCTTT.

V usage is TRBV7-9 and J usage is TRBJ2-1; D is unclear. The CDR3 sequence is 12 residues long. Germline values: CDR1 SEHNR, CDR2 FQNEAQ (reference sequence). The V and J ends lost 3 bases and 9 bases respectively, with 9 bases between them. The CDR3: CASSFSDTEQFF. The CDR3 coding sequence is TGTGCCAGCAGCTTTTCTGACACTGAGCAGTTCTTC. Using reference TRBV7-9 and TRBJ2-1 for the parts outside the CDR3, the full variable domain is DTGVSQNPRHKITKRGQNVTFRCDPISEHNRLYWYRQTLGQGPEFLTYFQNEAQLEKSRLLSDRFSAERPKGSFSTLEIQRTEQGDSAMYLCASSFSDTEQFFGPGTRLTVL.

This chain connects TRBV5-1 to TRBJ2-7; D is perhaps TRBD2 (5 bases). This CDR3 spans 13 amino acids. V gave up 4 bases and J gave up 4 bases, with 12 bases separating them. Per germline, CDR1 SGHRS and CDR2 YFSETQ. In DNA form, the CDR3 reads TGCGCCAGCAGCACCGCCGGCGGGTACGAGCAGTACTTC. Translation gives CASSTAGGYEQYF.

J is TRBJ2-5 and V is TRBV7-9; TRBD1 agrees at 7 bases. With 5 bases clipped from V and 3 bases from J, the junction kept 12 bases outside the gene matches. The germline gives CDR1 SEHNR, CDR2 FQNEAQ (reference sequence). CDR3 length: 16 residues. The CDR3 bases are TGTGCCAGCAGCCGTAGCCCAACAGGGGACAAAGAGACCCAGTACTTC. It codes for CASSRSPTGDKETQYF.

J is TRBJ2-5 and V is TRBV2; tentatively, D is TRBD2 (5 bases). The CDR3 is 15 residues long. Trimming took off 2 bases at V and 2 bases at J, with 12 bases between the two ends. Per the germline V gene, CDR1 is SNHLY and CDR2 is FYNNEI. CDR3 sequence reads: CASSEMPEVQETQYF. Written as DNA, the CDR3 is TGTGCCAGCAGTGAAATGCCGGAGGTACAAGAGACCCAGTACTTC.

The J gene is TRBJ2-7, the V gene TRBV10-3; 8 bases match TRBD1. V was clipped by 4 bases and J by 4 bases; unmatched bases: 6. The CDR3 runs 14 residues. Germline CDR1 ENHRY, CDR2 SYGVKD. Written as DNA, the CDR3 is TGTGCCATCAGTGCAACAGGGGGTGATTACGAGCAGTACTTC. It is translated as CAISATGGDYEQYF.

This clone is deemed medium-sized. An end of the junction differs from the germline gene, which may be a read error. The V call is TRBV6-5, the J call TRBJ2-7; D not resolved. This CDR3 is 8 amino acids long. Per germline, CDR1 MNHEY and CDR2 SVGAGI. CDR3 amino acids: CASSQKSF. CDR3 bases: TGTGCCAGCAGCCAAAAGAGCTTC.

This clone was observed a handful of times. This chain uses TRBV19 with TRBJ1-2; TRBD1 aligns across 7 bases. This CDR3 region has 12 residues. V gave up 10 bases and J gave up 2 bases; unmatched junction bases: 4. Germline CDR1 and CDR2: LNHDA and SQIVND (reference sequence). The CDR3 loop reads CATSGGNYGYTF. CDR3 nucleotide sequence: TGTGCCACCTCAGGGGGGAACTATGGCTACACCTTC.

V gene TRBV5-1 combines with J gene TRBJ2-1, with 7 positions matching TRBD2. With 4 bases clipped from V and 8 bases from J, the junction kept 9 bases outside the gene matches. Germline values: CDR1 SGHRS, CDR2 YFSETQ. This CDR3 comprises 14 residues. CDR3 loop: CASSMAAGRDEQFF. CDR3 nucleotides: TGCGCCAGCAGCATGGCAGCGGGGCGGGATGAGCAGTTCTTC.

V and J are TRBV4-3 and TRBJ2-7; D is unresolved. V shed 0 bases and J shed 1 base, with 10 bases lying between them. Germline V lookup: CDR1 LGHNA, CDR2 YSLEER. The CDR3 runs to 15 residues. CDR3: CASSQDLGSSYEQYF. The CDR3 bases are TGCGCCAGCAGCCAAGATCTGGGCAGTTCCTACGAGCAGTACTTC.

The chain carries TRBV7-6 and TRBJ2-7, with 10 bases aligning to TRBD1. V was clipped by 5 bases and J by 3 bases; unmatched bases: 10. Germline CDR1 is SGHVS and CDR2 is FNYEAQ. CDR3 length: 16 residues. CDR3 residues: CASSKGGQGVIYEQYF. The DNA of the CDR3 is TGTGCCAGCAGCAAAGGCGGACAGGGGGTTATCTACGAGCAGTACTTC.

The chain uses TRBV7-9 and TRBJ1-5; D is ambiguous. The CDR3 consists of 12 residues. The ends were cut back, 3 bases at V and 4 bases at J, with 4 bases in the middle. CDR1 is SEHNR, CDR2 FQNEAQ, per germline (reference sequence). The CDR3 spells CASSFQNQPQHF. CDR3 DNA sequence: TGTGCCAGCAGCTTCCAGAATCAGCCCCAGCATTTT.